This T cell receptor beta chain was captured in a study of T-cell memory formation after mild COVID-19. The study's findings and limits: The CD4+ clones that contracted clustered mainly within CM and EM, and the CD8+ clones concentrated in EMRA. Memory sampled before infection contained some responding clones, suggesting cross-reactive memory joined.

A single record per CDR3 protein comes from TCRdb applying MiXCR to the 5' RACE reads. This table has fewer than 350,000 distinct CDR3 sequences, under 8.5% appearing once. Regarding this clonotype: Its antigen is still unknown.

The germline CDR1 and CDR2 sequences are KGHSH and LQKENI. With V trimmed by 3 bases and J by 4 bases, 11 bases remained unmatched. The CDR3 totals 16 residues. The V and J genes are TRBV18 and TRBJ2-7, with 8 bases that match TRBD1. The sequenced material came from PBMCs or a T cell subset sorted from them (not recorded which). The clonotype was recovered from a man aged 18 to 30 who had mild COVID-19 (a few samples of this study predate the infection). Cell type and time point are not known. The CDR3 coding sequence is TGTGCCAGCTCACCCCCCGGGACAGGCGCTCTTTACGAGCAGTACGTC. Its translation: CASSPPGTGALYEQYV.